One sample yielded the 28 T cell receptor beta chains listed below, sequenced in a study of T cell repertoires in cytomegalovirus infection. A single record per CDR3 protein comes from TCRdb applying MiXCR to the reads. The table has some 450,000 distinct CDR3 sequences, 30% to 40% seen once. The sequencing sample was made of PBMCs. These receptors all come from a human donor in good health (CMV status not recorded). Some clones in this sample may be carry-over from other donors' samples.

This chain links TRBV18 with TRBJ1-1, with TRBD1 matching over 7 bases. Losses at the gene ends were 3 bases for V and 1 base for J; bases not matched to a gene: 11. The germline V gene encodes CDR1 KGHSH and CDR2 LQKENI. This CDR3 region has 17 residues. The CDR3 nucleotides are TGTGCCAGCTCACCCGCAGGGGGAAGACTTAAGAACACTGAAGCTTTCTTT. Protein product: CASSPAGGRLKNTEAFF.

This clonotype was seen only a few times. The chain carries TRBV28 and TRBJ1-5; possibly TRBD1 for D (6 bases). Germline V gene data show CDR1 as MDHEN and CDR2 as SYDVKM. The CDR3 length is 14 residues. V was cut by 4 bases and J by 3 bases, with 10 bases left in between. The chain's CDR3 is CASSYAGVNQPQHF. The CDR3 DNA follows: TGTGCCAGCAGTTATGCAGGGGTCAATCAGCCCCAGCATTTT.

The chain recombines TRBV27 with TRBJ1-1; D is uncertain. Trimming removed 1 base from V and 5 bases from J, with 8 bases in between. CDR1 and CDR2 from the germline V gene are MNHEY and SMNVEV (reference sequence). The CDR3 has 13 amino acids. CDR3 coding DNA: TGTGCCAGCAGTTTATGGGTAGGGACTGAAGCTTTCTTT. As protein: CASSLWVGTEAFF.

The chain is built from TRBV20-1 and TRBJ2-2; TRBD2 agrees at 10 bases. Trimming took 3 bases from V and 7 from J; bases not matched to a gene: 8. This CDR3 region has 15 residues. Germline V gene lookup returns CDR1 DFQATT and CDR2 SNEGSKA (reference sequence). The CDR3 DNA reads as TGCAGTGCTAGCGCGAGCGGGGGGGCCATCGGGGAGCTGTTTTTT. The encoded protein is CSASASGGAIGELFF.

Ten or more counts support this clonotype. CDR3 in amino acids: CASSMMWGDNEQFF. In DNA, the CDR3 is TGTGCCAGTAGTATGATGTGGGGAGACAATGAGCAGTTCTTC. This chain connects TRBV19 to TRBJ2-1, with a weak D call TRBD2 (5 bases). The V end was cut by 3 bases, the J end by 5 bases, with 11 bases between. The CDR3 consists of 14 residues. Looked up from germline, CDR1 is LNHDA and CDR2 is SQIVND (reference sequence).

As to this clonotype: With a much larger clone just one base away, this may be a read error. The rearrangement joins TRBV7-3 to TRBJ2-5; D possibly corresponds to TRBD2 (5 bases). Germline CDR1 SGHTA, CDR2 FQGTGA. V lost 5 bases, J lost 1 base, and 14 bases lay in between. The CDR3 consists of 15 residues. CDR3 bases: TGTGCCAGCAGCATCGTACCGGGATGCCAAGAGACCCAGTACTTC. Its protein is CASSIVPGCQETQYF.

Many counts were recorded for this clonotype. This chain joins TRBV7-9 and TRBJ2-5; D gene uncertain. Trimming shortened V by 5 bases and J by 5 bases, and 21 bases separated the two germline ends. Germline V gives CDR1 SEHNR, CDR2 FQNEAQ (reference sequence). The CDR3 extends over 16 amino acids. The CDR3 region is CASSARPRLKTETQYF. The CDR3 DNA reads TGTGCCAGCAGCGCACGCCCCCGCCTCAAAACGGAGACCCAGTACTTC.

In its sample, this clonotype was seen many times. The chain links TRBV3-1 to TRBJ2-5; 10 bases are a match to TRBD2. Germline CDR1 LGHDT, CDR2 YNNKEL (reference sequence). V was clipped by 3 bases and J by 13 bases; unmatched bases: 5. The CDR3 is made up of 12 amino acids. This CDR3 reads CASSHLGLAVYF. Written as DNA, the CDR3 is TGTGCCAGCAGCCATCTTGGACTAGCGGTGTACTTC.

This clonotype was seen a handful of times. V and J are TRBV28 and TRBJ1-4, with TRBD1 matching 9 bases. The germline CDR1 and CDR2 sequences are MDHEN and SYDVKM. The CDR3 length is 16 residues. J was trimmed by 9 bases and V by 5 bases; bases with no gene match: 13. In nucleotides, the CDR3 is TGTGCCAGCAGTCTACCTAGTGGGACAGGGCTGAAAAAACTGTTTTTT. Its protein is CASSLPSGTGLKKLFF.

The table lists this clonotype with many counts. The chain uses TRBV25-1 and TRBJ1-1; TRBD1 might be the D (5 bases). In germline, CDR1 is MGHDK, CDR2 SYGVNS. With 4 bases removed from V and 5 bases from J, the gap between germline ends came to 14 bases. The CDR3 is 14 amino acids. The CDR3 DNA reads TGTGCCAGCAGTGCCAACCCCGGGGGAACTGAAGCTTTCTTT. Translated, it gives CASSANPGGTEAFF.

V and J are TRBV20-1 and TRBJ2-1; D assignment may be TRBD1 or TRBD2 (5 bases each). The V and J ends lost 5 bases and 8 bases respectively, with 13 bases between them. The CDR3 is made up of 12 amino acids. Germline loops: CDR1 DFQATT, CDR2 SNEGSKA (reference sequence). Here the CDR3 DNA reads TGCAGTGCTTCCGGGGTAGGGGATGAGCAGTTCTTC. Translation: CSASGVGDEQFF.

This clonotype was observed a few times. J is TRBJ1-1 and V is TRBV5-5; D is uncertain. Germline CDR1 and CDR2: SGHKS and YYEKEE (reference sequence). The CDR3 is 13 residues long. Trimming removed 4 bases at V and 4 bases at J, with 11 bases between. The chain's CDR3 is CASSLETSTEAFF. As DNA, the CDR3 is TGTGCCAGCAGCCTAGAGACAAGCACTGAAGCTTTCTTT.

The CDR3 sequence: CASSGGTGRPFF. For the CDR3, the DNA is TGTGCCAGCAGCGGCGGAACAGGGAGACCTTTCTTT. The rearrangement links TRBV11-3 to TRBJ1-1; tentative D call: TRBD1 (6 bases). V was pared by 5 bases and J by 12 bases, with 16 bases between. Germline CDR1 reads SGHNT; CDR2 reads YENEEA. CDR3 size: 12 residues.

This clonotype was observed a few times. This chain links TRBV7-6 with TRBJ2-7; perhaps TRBD1 as D (5 bases). Per the germline V gene, CDR1 is SGHVS and CDR2 is FNYEAQ. The CDR3 extends over 18 amino acids. V lost 1 base and J lost 5, with 24 bases in between. The CDR3 bases are TGTGCCAGCAGCTTAGTTGCCACTACCAGGGTTTTGGGGCACGAGCAGTACTTC. This sequence encodes CASSLVATTRVLGHEQYF.

The chain is built from TRBV20-1 and TRBJ2-2; D is uncertain. Germline V lookup: CDR1 DFQATT, CDR2 SNEGSKA (reference sequence). V shed 8 bases and J shed 5 bases, with 21 bases lying between them. This CDR3 comprises 15 residues. The CDR3 region has the DNA TGCAGTTCTAAACAGTCCCGCCGTGATACCGGGGAGCTGTTTTTT. This codes for CSSKQSRRDTGELFF.

The chain has TRBV12-3 or TRBV12-4 and TRBJ2-7; the D call may be TRBD1 or TRBD2 (5 bases each). Trimming removed 6 bases from V and 1 base from J, with 16 bases in between. This CDR3 region has 15 residues. CDR3 coding DNA: TGTGCCAGCAGAGAACGGGACGGAAATTCCTACGAGCAGTACTTC. Residues: CASRERDGNSYEQYF.

This clonotype was observed once. This sequence may be a read error, since a much larger clone differs from it by one base. V usage is TRBV7-6 and J usage is TRBJ2-2; D perhaps matches TRBD1 (6 bases). Trimming removed 6 bases from V and 0 bases from J, with 14 bases in between. Germline assignment: CDR1 SGHVS and CDR2 FNYEAQ. The CDR3 totals 16 residues. The CDR3: CASREEGVPNTGELFF. The DNA for the CDR3 is TGTGCCAGCAGAGAAGAGGGGGTCCCGAACACCGGGGAGCTGTTTTTT.

In its sample, this clonotype was seen once. In DNA, the CDR3 is TGTGCCAGCAGCTCCGACAGGGGGCTTGTCGAAGCTTTCTTT. This encodes CASSSDRGLVEAFF. J is TRBJ1-1 and V is TRBV6-5; 10 bases are a match to TRBD1. The CDR3 loop spans 14 amino acids. V gave up 6 bases and J gave up 8 bases; unmatched junction bases: 9. The germline V gene has CDR1 MNHEY and CDR2 SVGAGI.

The CDR3 sequence is CASSGGTSGLETQYF. The DNA for the CDR3 is TGTGCCAGCAGCGGCGGGACTAGCGGGCTAGAGACCCAGTACTTC. This chain connects TRBV2 to TRBJ2-5; TRBD2 matches at 12 bases. The germline CDR1 and CDR2 sequences are SNHLY and FYNNEI. Losses at the gene ends were 6 bases for V and 4 bases for J; bases not matched to a gene: 6. There are 15 residues in the CDR3.

This clonotype was detected a few times. The rearrangement uses TRBV7-2 and TRBJ2-7, with 8 bases identical to TRBD2. The V and J ends lost 4 bases and 2 bases, in that order; junction bases with no gene match: 4. Germline V gene sequence: CDR1 SGHTA, CDR2 FQGNSA. The CDR3 loop spans 14 amino acids. The chain's CDR3 is CASSSGLGAYEQYF. CDR3 sequence (DNA): TGTGCCAGCAGCTCGGGACTAGGGGCCTACGAGCAGTACTTC.

At least ten counts were recorded for this clonotype. The V call is TRBV7-3, the J call TRBJ1-1; D not certain. The germline CDR1 and CDR2 sequences are SGHTA and FQGTGA. The V gene lost 2 bases and the J gene lost 0 bases, with 4 bases spanning the gap. This CDR3 region has 13 residues. CDR3 residues: CASSLSMNTEAFF. DNA of the CDR3: TGTGCCAGCAGCTTATCAATGAACACTGAAGCTTTCTTT.

The V gene is TRBV5-1, the J gene TRBJ1-1; 7 bases are shared with TRBD1. Germline V gene sequence: CDR1 SGHRS, CDR2 YFSETQ. Unmatched junction bases numbered 11, after V lost 5 bases and J lost 4 bases. CDR3 length: 15 amino acids. CDR3 bases: TGCGCCAGCAGATTTGGGGGACAGAAGGGCACTGAAGCTTTCTTT. Its translation: CASRFGGQKGTEAFF.

This rearrangement joins TRBV6-2 or TRBV6-3 to TRBJ1-1; 7 bases fit TRBD1. The CDR3 covers 12 residues. Per germline, CDR1 MNHEY and CDR2 SVGEGT. V trimming: 5 bases; J trimming: 7 bases; junction bases outside the gene matches: 4. This chain's CDR3 is CASSLRDSEAFF. CDR3 nucleotides: TGTGCCAGCAGTCTCCGGGACAGTGAAGCTTTCTTT.

The V call is TRBV6-5, the J call TRBJ1-2; perhaps TRBD1 as D (5 bases). The CDR3 covers 12 residues. Trimming removed 10 bases from V and 3 bases from J, with 12 bases in between. Germline lookup yields CDR1 MNHEY and CDR2 SVGAGI. CDR3 residues: CATLLGDYGYTF. The CDR3 DNA sequence: TGTGCCACCCTCCTAGGGGACTATGGCTACACCTTC.

V gene TRBV12-3 or TRBV12-4 combines with J gene TRBJ1-5; D ambiguous. The CDR3 loop spans 13 amino acids. Trimming took off 10 bases at V and 3 bases at J, with 13 bases between the two ends. The CDR3 region has the DNA TGTGCCACCGGACGGGAACTCAATCAGCCCCAGCATTTT. This gives the protein CATGRELNQPQHF.

This clonotype was found once. The rearrangement uses TRBV7-8 and TRBJ1-2, with 8 nucleotides matching TRBD1. This CDR3 is built from 17 residues. Losses at the gene ends were 2 bases for V and 8 bases for J; bases not matched to a gene: 16. Per the germline V gene, CDR1 is SGHVS and CDR2 is FQNEAQ. CDR3 amino acids: CASSLTVSGQEKSGYTF. The CDR3, as DNA: TGTGCCAGCAGCTTAACTGTGTCGGGACAGGAAAAGAGCGGCTACACCTTC.

This clonotype was observed at least ten times. The chain combines TRBV11-2 with TRBJ2-1, with a tentative D call TRBD1 (5 bases). Per germline, CDR1 SGHAT and CDR2 FQNNGV. The germline V and J ends were trimmed by 5 bases and 1 base, with 21 bases remaining between them. The CDR3 covers 18 residues. CDR3 sequence reads: CASSPSWAGLSSYNEQFF. As DNA, the CDR3 is TGTGCCAGCAGCCCCAGCTGGGCAGGGCTAAGTTCCTACAATGAGCAGTTCTTC.

A few counts support this clonotype. This chain links TRBV6-6 with TRBJ2-6; possible D gene TRBD1, 6 bases. V shed 1 base and J shed 2 bases, with 9 bases lying between them. Germline CDR1 is MNHNY and CDR2 is SVGAGI (reference sequence). This CDR3 contains 16 residues. The CDR3 here is CASSYFQGTGANVLTF. As DNA, the CDR3 is TGTGCCAGCAGTTACTTCCAGGGGACTGGGGCCAACGTCCTGACTTTC.